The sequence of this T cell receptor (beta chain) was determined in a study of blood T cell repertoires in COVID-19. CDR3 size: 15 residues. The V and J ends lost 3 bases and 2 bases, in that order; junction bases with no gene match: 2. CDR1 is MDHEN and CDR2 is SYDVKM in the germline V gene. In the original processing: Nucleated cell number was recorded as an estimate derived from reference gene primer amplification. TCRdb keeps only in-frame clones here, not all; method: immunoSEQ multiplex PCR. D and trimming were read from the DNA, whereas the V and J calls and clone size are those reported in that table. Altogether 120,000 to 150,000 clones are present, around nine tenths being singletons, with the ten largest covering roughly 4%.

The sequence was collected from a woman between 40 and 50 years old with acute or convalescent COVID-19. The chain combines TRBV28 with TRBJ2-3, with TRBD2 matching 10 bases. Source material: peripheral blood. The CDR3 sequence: CASSFSGGYTDTQYF. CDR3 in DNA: TGTGCCAGCAGTTTTAGCGGGGGGTACACAGATACGCAGTATTTT.